This TCR beta chain comes out of a study of shared clonotypes between healthy human individuals (dated by TCRdb to about 2020). At the level of the whole study: Three men and a couple of women, aged 18 to 49 years, made up the cohort. For each donor, CD4 naive and CD4 memory were each given three plates, CD8 naive was given two plates, and CD8 memory was given one plate. To increase sequencing depth and limit assay-specific biases, TCR repertoire library preparation and sequencing were carried out by different laboratories using diverse techniques. Between about 0.85 and 9.5 billion PBMCs per donor were obtained by leukapheresis. Blood TCR repertoires of about five healthy adults were deeply sequenced to estimate repertoire size and the extent of clonotype sharing between individuals. Findings and caveats that apply to the study as a whole: Sampling was restricted to blood, and TCR repertoires in tissue are likely to differ from TCR repertoires in blood. Rarefaction of sorted-subset datasets indicated incomplete sequencing despite the large sequencing depth. About 5% of naive CD4, 3.5% of naive CD8, 2% to 2.5% of memory CD4, and over 0.35% of memory CD8 clonotypes were shared across a few donors. Naive subsets generally had larger estimated clonotype richness than memory subsets did. Clonotypes shared by all four sorted-subset donors showed higher generation probabilities than non-shared clonotypes. Pairwise subsampling led to the expectation that sequencing depth would affect the degree of clonotype sharing among donors. The genetic and exposure-history diversity represented was limited by the small number of donors.

Using the deep immunoSEQ assay, TCR CDR3 regions were amplified from genomic DNA by multiplex PCR. For each cell subset, the extracted genomic DNA was distributed evenly across all wells of several immunoSEQ 96-well plates, and each plate served as one replicate. For sorted subsets, each replicate PCR was loaded with 200 to 250 ng genomic DNA, equivalent to about 30,000 T cell genomes. Purified libraries were quantified with a Qubit 3.0 fluorometer, sized on a Bioanalyzer 2100, and re-quantified with the KAPA Library Quantification kit. Every immunoSEQ 96-well plate was sequenced on a separate single-read 150-cycle Illumina NextSeq 550 flow cell. In the authors' own workflow: The immunoSEQ output contained only junctional sequences without quality scores, so filtering could not match that applied to full-length reads. To assign V/J genes and CDR3, sequences were annotated against IMGT germline references using PyIR, a Python wrapper for IgBLAST v1.9. Any read was removed if the V/J assignment was weak (E-value above 1e-6), the CDR3 was missing, or the read contained stop codons, out-of-frame junctions, or ambiguous translated residues. V3J clonotypes were defined as sequences sharing an identical inferred V gene, J gene, and CDR3 amino acid sequence. The percentage overlap between two repertoires was calculated by dividing the number of shared unique clonotypes by the size of the smaller repertoire. Three approaches were used to assess repertoire richness: RTK rarefaction, the Chao1 estimator, and Recon v2.1 estimates of unobserved clonotypes. Generation probabilities for all TCRbeta clonotypes obtained by the gDNA method from a handful of donors were computed using OLGA. In TCRdb, the immuneACCESS table is reduced to in-frame sequences with V and J assigned. These tables do not hold every clone; where another copy was compared, an unresolved V gene accounts for under half, and the others remain unexplained. That table supplies the V and J calls and clone size; D and trimming were determined from the DNA. The sample profile shows millions of clones; about 92% of them were found once. The biggest ten clones account for around 0.14% of the sample.

Including cysteine and phenylalanine, the CDR3 has 16 amino acids. Here the CDR3 DNA is all that survives: 48 bases in frame from base 1. Compared with germline, V lacks 0 bases and J lacks 5 bases; bases without a gene match: 6. For CDR1 and CDR2, the germline V gene lists SGHRS and YFSETQ. Healthy HIV-negative adults with no recently reported acute infections or vaccinations were included as donors. Every donor was a Caucasian adult living in Nashville, Tennessee, USA. Magnetic negative selection was used to enrich CD4+ T cells, after which naive cells were positively selected on CD45RA and the negative fraction became the memory subset. Blood was collected by leukapheresis, and PBMCs were isolated by Ficoll-Histopaque density gradient centrifugation and then cryopreserved in liquid nitrogen vapor phase. Analytical flow cytometry was used to check the purity and quantity of each magnetically sorted T cell population. From each sorted fraction, genomic DNA was isolated and quantified by UV absorbance on a Nanodrop 2000c.

Concerning this clone itself: Which antigen it targets is not known. No clone much larger than this one lies a single base away; base qualities are absent.

The TCR comes from a man aged 18 to 30 in good health. Sequencing was carried out using naive CD4+ T cells sorted from blood. Taken with the paper, the label for cell subset or site translates to: CD45RA+ positively selected. This receptor chain uses TRBV5-1 and TRBJ2-2, and 8 junction bases match TRBD2. The CDR3 region: CASSLAGTRLTGELFF. The bases read TGCGCCAGCAGCTTGGCCGGGACTAGATTAACCGGGGAGCTGTTTTTT.